Listed here are 29 T cell receptor beta chains from one sample, sequenced in a study of CD8+ T cells in alopecia areata. Treatment: oral pan-JAK inhibitor, 5-10 mg twice daily. Extraction of RNA preceded its reverse transcription into cDNA, which served as the sequencing template. Libraries were prepared by immunoSEQ multiplex PCR; TCRdb keeps only in-frame clonotypes and omits some of them. Of around 180,000 clones in the sample, 60% are singletons; the top ten hold under 1.2%. The sample here was CD4+ T cells sorted from blood, taken at week 24, from a patient treated with tofacitinib. Receptor source: a human donor with alopecia areata.

This clone came up a few times. The J gene is TRBJ1-1, the V gene TRBV11-2; weak D call: TRBD1 (5 bases). V was clipped by 0 bases and J by 0 bases, with 11 bases between them. Germline V CDR1 and CDR2: SGHAT, FQNNGV. The CDR3 is 16 amino acids. CDR3: CASSLDLAGMNTEAFF. The CDR3 nucleotides are TGTGCCAGCAGCTTAGATCTCGCAGGGATGAACACTGAAGCTTTCTTT.

This chain joins TRBV30 and TRBJ1-6; 7 nucleotides align to TRBD1. The CDR3 sequence is 13 residues long. Germline V gives CDR1 GTSNPN, CDR2 SVGIG (reference sequence). V gave up 3 bases and J gave up 5 bases; unmatched junction bases: 1. CDR3 DNA sequence: TGTGCCTGGAGACAGGGGAATAATTCACCCCTCCACTTT. Translating gives CAWRQGNNSPLHF.

The V and J genes are TRBV15 and TRBJ2-3, with 8 bases that match TRBD1. The length of the CDR3 is 15 residues. V lost 4 bases and J lost 5; bases outside the gene matches: 8. The germline V gene encodes CDR1 LNHNV and CDR2 YYDKDF (reference sequence). CDR3 sequence: CATSTGQGIEDTQYF. For the CDR3, the DNA is TGTGCCACCAGCACAGGACAGGGTATTGAAGATACGCAGTATTTT.

This chain uses TRBV29-1 with TRBJ2-1; 10 positions match TRBD2. V lost 3 bases to trimming and J lost 1 base; unmatched junction nucleotides: 6. This CDR3 comprises 16 residues. Germline loops: CDR1 SQVTM, CDR2 ANQGSEA. The CDR3 DNA reads TGCAGCGTTGACCGTAGCGGGGGGATATCCTACAATGAGCAGTTCTTC. This encodes CSVDRSGGISYNEQFF.

This clone was recorded a few times. The V and J genes are TRBV29-1 and TRBJ2-5; D is uncertain. This CDR3 has 9 amino acids. The ends were cut back, 4 bases at V and 6 bases at J, with 3 bases in the middle. Germline CDR1 reads SQVTM; CDR2 reads ANQGSEA. This CDR3 reads CSVGQTQYF. DNA for the CDR3: TGCAGCGTTGGTCAGACCCAGTACTTC.

CDR3 sequence (DNA): TGTGCCAGCACCAGAACAGGGGGCTCCTATAATTCACCCCTCCACTTT. It yields the protein CASTRTGGSYNSPLHF. The chain joins TRBV7-8 to TRBJ1-6; 8 nucleotides line up with TRBD1. The V segment lost 7 bases and the J segment 0 bases; nucleotides outside the gene matches: 5. This CDR3 contains 16 residues. CDR1 is SGHVS, CDR2 FQNEAQ, per germline.

A few counts support this clone. The CDR3: CSVGDGDFQPQHF. The CDR3 region has the DNA TGCAGCGTTGGGGACGGGGATTTTCAGCCCCAGCATTTT. The chain uses TRBV29-1 and TRBJ1-5; TRBD1 is a possible D gene (5 bases). CDR1 and CDR2 (germline): SQVTM, ANQGSEA. CDR3 length: 13 amino acids. V lost 4 bases and J lost 6, with 13 bases in between.

This clone appeared a few times. The V call is TRBV5-1, the J call TRBJ2-5; 10 bases align to TRBD2. CDR3 length: 14 residues. Trimming took 4 bases from V and 4 from J; bases not matched to a gene: 4. Germline lookup yields CDR1 SGHRS and CDR2 YFSETQ. The CDR3 loop reads CASSTGLARETQYF. The DNA of the CDR3 is TGCGCCAGCAGCACGGGACTAGCGCGAGAGACCCAGTACTTC.

The gene calls are TRBV30 and TRBJ1-4; the D is unclear. V was shortened by 4 bases and J by 2 bases, with 14 bases between the two germline ends. Germline V lookup: CDR1 GTSNPN, CDR2 SVGIG (reference sequence). The CDR3 has 15 residues. Here the CDR3 DNA reads TGTGCCTGGACCGGTAGCCTGGGGACTAATGAAAAACTGTTTTTT. This codes for CAWTGSLGTNEKLFF.

This clone has just a few counts. The same CDR3 arises from other DNA sequences in this sample as well. V usage is TRBV9 and J usage is TRBJ1-6, with 9 bases matching TRBD1. Germline CDR1 is SGDLS and CDR2 is YYNGEE. The CDR3 extends over 14 amino acids. V was pared by 4 bases and J by 7 bases, with 3 bases of the junction left unmatched. CDR3 protein: CASSPGTGNSPLHF. As DNA, the CDR3 is TGTGCCAGCAGCCCTGGGACAGGGAATTCACCCCTCCACTTT.

The chain is built from TRBV7-2 and TRBJ2-5; D perhaps matches TRBD2 (7 bases). V lost 0 bases to trimming and J lost 6 bases, with 11 bases between them. CDR1 is SGHTA, CDR2 FQGNSA, per germline. This CDR3 region has 14 residues. The CDR3 sequence is CASSLARGAQTQYF. The CDR3 region has the DNA TGTGCCAGCAGCTTAGCCCGGGGGGCGCAGACCCAGTACTTC.

J is TRBJ2-2 and V is TRBV7-6; 7 bases map to TRBD1. CDR1 is SGHVS, CDR2 FNYEAQ, per germline. Trimming removed 4 bases from V and 1 base from J; junction bases left unmatched: 3. This CDR3 region has 15 residues. The CDR3: CASSYRDRNTGELFF. CDR3 sequence (DNA): TGTGCCAGCAGCTACCGGGACAGGAACACCGGGGAGCTGTTTTTT.

The chain is built from TRBV19 and TRBJ2-6; 7 bases fit TRBD1. V shed 4 bases, J shed 4 bases, and the junction held 7 bases outside the gene matches. The germline CDR1 and CDR2 sequences are LNHDA and SQIVND (reference sequence). CDR3 size: 16 residues. CDR3 sequence: CASSTRQGSGANVLTF. For the CDR3, the DNA is TGTGCCAGTAGTACAAGACAGGGCTCCGGGGCCAACGTCCTGACTTTC. Using reference TRBV19 and TRBJ2-6 for the parts outside the CDR3, the full variable domain is DGGITQSPKYLFRKEGQNVTLSCEQNLNHDAMYWYRQDPGQGLRLIYYSQIVNDFQKGDIAEGYSVSREKKESFPLTVTSAQKNPTAFYLCASSTRQGSGANVLTFGAGSRLTVL.

The chain uses TRBV4-3 and TRBJ2-7, with a possible D match to TRBD1 (5 bases). This CDR3 contains 14 residues. Germline V gene data show CDR1 as LGHNA and CDR2 as YSLEER. Trimming removed 0 bases from V and 0 bases from J, with 6 bases in between. DNA for the CDR3: TGCGCCAGCAGCCAAGATAGGGGCTCCTACGAGCAGTACTTC. Protein sequence: CASSQDRGSYEQYF.

This chain uses TRBV19 with TRBJ2-4; TRBD1 might be the D (5 bases). Trimming removed 4 bases from V and 6 bases from J, with 13 bases in between. The CDR3 has 14 residues. Germline values: CDR1 LNHDA, CDR2 SQIVND (reference sequence). The CDR3 protein is CASSTDRALNIQYF. The DNA of the CDR3 is TGTGCCAGTAGTACAGACAGAGCGTTAAACATTCAGTACTTC.

This chain joins TRBV18 and TRBJ2-2, with D possibly being TRBD1 or TRBD2 (5 bases each). Between the trimmed V and J ends, which lost 1 base and 5 bases, there was a span of 8 bases. The germline gives CDR1 KGHSH, CDR2 LQKENI. The CDR3 totals 14 residues. CDR3 in DNA: TGTGCCAGCTCACCACAGGGGAGAACCGGGGAGCTGTTTTTT. Translating gives CASSPQGRTGELFF.

The chain employs TRBV6-6 and TRBJ2-7; 8 bases are a match to TRBD2. Trimming took 8 bases from V and 2 from J; bases not matched to a gene: 8. The germline V gene encodes CDR1 MNHNY and CDR2 SVGAGI (reference sequence). The CDR3 spans 14 residues. The CDR3 protein is CASSRLASAYEQYF. In DNA, the CDR3 is TGTGCCAGCTCCCGACTAGCGTCGGCCTACGAGCAGTACTTC.

The genes are TRBV2 and TRBJ1-2; D uncertain. This CDR3 has 11 residues. With 2 bases removed from V and 2 bases from J, the gap between germline ends came to 0 bases. Germline V gene sequence: CDR1 SNHLY, CDR2 FYNNEI. The CDR3 nucleotides read TGTGCCAGCAGTGAAAACTATGGCTACACCTTC. It is translated as CASSENYGYTF.

The gene calls are TRBV9 and TRBJ2-1, with a weak D call TRBD2 (5 bases). CDR1 is SGDLS, CDR2 YYNGEE, per germline. Trimming left V 0 bases short and J 3 bases short, with 7 bases between. CDR3 length: 14 residues. The CDR3 DNA reads as TGTGCCAGCAGCGTAGTTGACTACTACAATGAGCAGTTCTTC. Residues: CASSVVDYYNEQFF.

V usage is TRBV5-1 and J usage is TRBJ1-2; TRBD1 agrees at 7 bases. The V segment lost 0 bases and the J segment 7 bases; nucleotides outside the gene matches: 6. This CDR3 is built from 14 residues. CDR1 is SGHRS and CDR2 is YFSETQ in the germline V gene. The CDR3 sequence is CASSLEEGASGYTF. The CDR3 DNA sequence: TGCGCCAGCAGCTTGGAGGAGGGGGCGAGTGGCTACACCTTC. Full variable domain (remainder filled in from reference TRBV5-1 and TRBJ1-2): KAGVTQTPRYLIKTRGQQVTLSCSPISGHRSVSWYQQTPGQGLQFLFEYFSETQRNKGNFPGRFSGRQFSNSRSEMNVSTLELGDSALYLCASSLEEGASGYTFGSGTRLTVV.

This clone was observed a few times. This chain links TRBV7-2 with TRBJ2-5; TRBD2 matches at 9 bases. Germline lookup yields CDR1 SGHTA and CDR2 FQGNSA. Trimming cost V 1 base and J 1 base; bases outside gene matches: 10. The CDR3 runs to 18 residues. CDR3 nucleotide sequence: TGTGCCAGCAGCTTAGGGCCTCCGGCGGGGGGGTTCCAAGAGACCCAGTACTTC. Translating gives CASSLGPPAGGFQETQYF.

The rearrangement links TRBV30 to TRBJ2-7; D is unresolved. The length of the CDR3 is 13 residues. Per germline, CDR1 GTSNPN and CDR2 SVGIG (reference sequence). V lost 4 bases and J 7 bases, leaving 17 bases between the germline ends. The CDR3 nucleotides are TGTGCCTGGAATCCGGCAGTGACGGGTGAGCAGTACTTC. Translated: CAWNPAVTGEQYF.

The V and J genes are TRBV7-6 and TRBJ2-1, with D possibly being TRBD1 or TRBD2 (6 bases each). Germline values: CDR1 SGHVS, CDR2 FNYEAQ. The CDR3 consists of 15 residues. Trimming left V 4 bases short and J 4 bases short, with 14 bases between. Here the CDR3 reads CASSSLWGAYNEQFF. The CDR3 DNA is TGTGCCAGCAGCTCCCTGTGGGGGGCGTACAATGAGCAGTTCTTC. Full variable domain (outside the CDR3, taken from reference TRBV7-6 and TRBJ2-1): GAGVSQSPRYKVTKRGQDVALRCDPISGHVSLYWYRQALGQGPEFLTYFNYEAQQDKSGLPNDRFSAERPEGSISTLTIQRTEQRDSAMYRCASSSLWGAYNEQFFGPGTRLTVL.

Only one count was recorded for this clone. The chain couples TRBV7-2 to TRBJ2-1; D gene unclear. V lost 6 bases, J lost 7 bases, and 7 bases lay in between. This CDR3 comprises 11 residues. CDR1 and CDR2 from the germline V gene are SGHTA and FQGNSA. The CDR3 DNA reads as TGTGCCAGCAGAGCCATGAATGAGCAGTTCTTC. It specifies CASRAMNEQFF.

The chain uses TRBV9 and TRBJ2-5; D is possibly TRBD1 (6 bases). The germline CDR1 and CDR2 sequences are SGDLS and YYNGEE. The CDR3 totals 13 residues. V lost 2 bases, J lost 5 bases, and 10 bases lay in between. CDR3 nucleotides: TGTGCCAGCAGCGTCAGGGGCGCGGAGACCCAGTACTTC. Residues: CASSVRGAETQYF.

The chain employs TRBV6-5 and TRBJ1-2; no clear D gene. The ends were cut back, 2 bases at V and 4 bases at J, with 5 bases in the middle. This CDR3 has 12 residues. Germline CDR1 is MNHEY and CDR2 is SVGAGI. The DNA for the CDR3 is TGTGCCAGCAGTTACCTGGGCTATGGCTACACCTTC. Encoded protein: CASSYLGYGYTF.

This chain uses TRBV4-3 with TRBJ2-4; D ambiguous. Germline V lookup: CDR1 LGHNA, CDR2 YSLEER. Trimming shortened V by 0 bases and J by 0 bases, and 12 bases separated the two germline ends. CDR3 size: 17 residues. CDR3 amino acids: CASSQELARLAKNIQYF. The CDR3 coding sequence is TGCGCCAGCAGCCAAGAGTTAGCTCGACTAGCCAAAAACATTCAGTACTTC.

The chain joins TRBV4-3 to TRBJ1-2; D is ambiguous. The CDR3 extends over 15 amino acids. V gave up 0 bases and J gave up 5 bases, with 13 bases separating them. Germline V gene data show CDR1 as LGHNA and CDR2 as YSLEER. DNA of the CDR3: TGCGCCAGCAGCCAAGATTGGTCCGCGGGGTATGGCTACACCTTC. The encoded protein is CASSQDWSAGYGYTF.

This clone was detected once. The chain recombines TRBV7-6 with TRBJ1-5; D ambiguous. Germline values: CDR1 SGHVS, CDR2 FNYEAQ. The CDR3 is 12 amino acids. Trimming removed 2 bases from V and 6 bases from J, with 5 bases in between. Here the CDR3 reads CASSLNGQPQHF. The CDR3, as DNA: TGTGCCAGCAGCTTAAACGGTCAGCCCCAGCATTTT.